The 21 T cell receptor beta chains below were found in one sample sequenced in a study of siplizumab effects on memory and regulatory T cells. The method was immunoSEQ multiplex PCR; TCRdb's version includes in-frame clones alone and lacks a portion of them. The sample consists of tens of thousands of clones, under 95% of them appearing once. Sequencing used CD8+ T cells sorted from blood. These receptors all come from a human donor in good health.

The rearrangement joins TRBV6-1 to TRBJ2-7; D unresolved. From germline, CDR1 is MNHNS and CDR2 SASEGT. The CDR3 loop spans 13 amino acids. Trimming pared 1 base from V and 1 base from J, leaving 5 bases between. The CDR3 region has the DNA TGTGCCAGCAGTGAAGGAACTTCCTACGAGCAGTACTTC. It specifies CASSEGTSYEQYF.

A few counts support this clone. The chain couples TRBV27 to TRBJ1-5, with a tentative D call TRBD1 (6 bases). Germline V CDR1 and CDR2: MNHEY, SMNVEV (reference sequence). The CDR3 length is 13 residues. V lost 10 bases and J lost 6, with 16 bases in between. The CDR3 DNA sequence: TGTGCCACCGCTCGTGGGGGGCTTCAGCCCCAGCATTTT. Residues: CATARGGLQPQHF.

The V call is TRBV15, the J call TRBJ2-7; 13 bases are shared with TRBD2. The length of the CDR3 is 16 residues. Germline CDR1 and CDR2: LNHNV and YYDKDF (reference sequence). Germline trimming cut 1 base from V and 2 bases from J; bases unmatched to any gene: 2. In DNA, the CDR3 is TGTGCCACCAGCAGAGGTGGGACTAGCGGGGCCTACGAGCAGTACTTC. It specifies CATSRGGTSGAYEQYF.

The CDR3: CASRSGGRTEAFF. CDR3 nucleotide sequence: TGTGCCAGTAGGTCCGGGGGTCGGACTGAAGCTTTCTTT. The gene calls are TRBV19 and TRBJ1-1; D might be TRBD1 (5 bases). V gave up 6 bases and J gave up 5 bases, with 13 bases separating them. This CDR3 has 13 amino acids. Germline V CDR1 and CDR2: LNHDA, SQIVND (reference sequence).

This rearrangement joins TRBV6-5 to TRBJ2-7; 13 bases agree with TRBD2. The V segment lost 6 bases and the J segment 2 bases; nucleotides outside the gene matches: 1. CDR3 length equals 14 residues. CDR1 is MNHEY, CDR2 SVGAGI, per germline. The DNA of the CDR3 is TGTGCCAGCAGGGGACTAGCGGGAACCTACGAGCAGTACTTC. Residues: CASRGLAGTYEQYF.

The chain combines TRBV23-1 with TRBJ1-1; D is uncertain. TRBV23-1 is an open reading frame, and its role is uncertain. V lost 0 bases, J lost 1 base, and 6 bases lay in between. The CDR3 covers 14 residues. CDR3 in amino acids: CASSQSGGNTEAFF. CDR3 sequence (DNA): TGCGCCAGCAGTCAATCTGGAGGGAACACTGAAGCTTTCTTT.

The chain combines TRBV4-1 with TRBJ2-7; D is undetermined. Germline V gene sequence: CDR1 MGHRA, CDR2 YSYEKL. V lost 1 base to trimming and J lost 3 bases, with 7 bases between them. The CDR3 loop spans 13 amino acids. The CDR3 nucleotides are TGCGCCAGCAGCCAAGTTTATCTCTACGAGCAGTACTTC. This gives the protein CASSQVYLYEQYF.

The rearrangement links TRBV13 to TRBJ2-5; unclear D gene. CDR1 is PRHDT, CDR2 FYEKMQ, per germline (reference sequence). V lost 8 bases and J 2 bases, leaving 12 bases between the germline ends. The CDR3 length is 13 residues. CDR3 nucleotides: TGTGCCAGCGGTAGCAGATCGCAAGAGACCCAGTACTTC. Translated, it gives CASGSRSQETQYF.

The chain uses TRBV7-3 and TRBJ2-1, with D possibly matching TRBD2 (5 bases). Trimming shortened V by 4 bases and J by 4 bases, and 11 bases separated the two germline ends. The CDR3 has 14 amino acids. Germline V gene data show CDR1 as SGHTA and CDR2 as FQGTGA. The CDR3 sequence: CASSSSGLYNEQFF. The CDR3 nucleotides read TGTGCCAGCAGCTCCTCTGGACTGTACAATGAGCAGTTCTTC.

J is TRBJ1-2 and V is TRBV2; 7 bases are a match to TRBD1. The germline V gene has CDR1 SNHLY and CDR2 FYNNEI. The CDR3 is 15 amino acids. V lost 3 bases to trimming and J lost 4 bases; unmatched junction nucleotides: 8. This chain's CDR3 is CASSDISHRGYGYTF. The CDR3 nucleotides read TGTGCCAGCAGTGATATTAGTCACAGGGGCTATGGCTACACCTTC.

This clone came up once. The chain employs TRBV11-2 and TRBJ2-5; 8 nucleotides align to TRBD1. Germline trimming cut 0 bases from V and 5 bases from J; bases unmatched to any gene: 2. Germline CDR1 reads SGHAT; CDR2 reads FQNNGV. The CDR3 is 14 residues long. The CDR3 loop is CASSLEQGGETQYF. Written as DNA, the CDR3 is TGTGCCAGCAGCTTAGAACAGGGGGGTGAGACCCAGTACTTC.

V and J are TRBV7-8 and TRBJ2-3; 13 bases map to TRBD2. This CDR3 contains 16 residues. CDR1 and CDR2 (germline): SGHVS, FQNEAQ. V trimming: 5 bases; J trimming: 5 bases; junction bases outside the gene matches: 7. CDR3 sequence (DNA): TGTGCCAGCAGCCTCTTGACTAGCGGGGGGTTAGATACGCAGTATTTT. Its protein is CASSLLTSGGLDTQYF.

The chain combines TRBV10-3 with TRBJ2-1; D tentatively fits TRBD1 or TRBD2 (5 bases each). The CDR3 sequence is 14 residues long. Germline CDR1 is ENHRY and CDR2 is SYGVKD. V was clipped by 8 bases and J by 0 bases, with 11 bases between them. The CDR3 loop reads CAIRDVTSYNEQFF. CDR3 bases: TGTGCCATCCGGGACGTAACCTCCTACAATGAGCAGTTCTTC.

By sample fraction, this clone is medium-sized (0.01 to 0.1%). The chain couples TRBV6-1 to TRBJ1-1, with no clear D. V lost 6 bases and J lost 1, with 9 bases in between. Germline V CDR1 and CDR2: MNHNS, SASEGT. There are 13 residues in the CDR3. The CDR3 bases are TGTGCCAGCAGCTCACATGAGAACACTGAAGCTTTCTTT. It specifies CASSSHENTEAFF.

DNA of the CDR3: TGTGCCAGTAGTATAGGAGGACAGGGCTACGAGCAGTACTTC. Its protein is CASSIGGQGYEQYF. The chain combines TRBV19 with TRBJ2-5; TRBD1 aligns across 8 bases. The better agreement between TRBJ2-7 and the DNA end casts doubt on the J call. The CDR3 is 14 amino acids. Germline values: CDR1 LNHDA, CDR2 SQIVND (reference sequence).

This sequence joins TRBV7-8 and TRBJ1-1; no firm D call. The CDR3 spans 14 residues. Germline V gene data show CDR1 as SGHVS and CDR2 as FQNEAQ. Trimming took 5 bases from V and 6 from J, leaving 16 bases between them. The CDR3 nucleotides read TGTGCCAGCAGCACTTCAGGACTGATCGCTGAAGCTTTCTTT. Its protein product is CASSTSGLIAEAFF.

The chain joins TRBV7-9 to TRBJ2-1; tentatively, D is TRBD1 or TRBD2 (5 bases each). V was trimmed by 0 bases and J by 7 bases, leaving 7 bases between them. Germline V gives CDR1 SEHNR, CDR2 FQNEAQ (reference sequence). This CDR3 has 13 amino acids. The chain's CDR3 is CASSLAGTNEQFF. The CDR3 nucleotides are TGTGCCAGCAGCTTAGCGGGGACGAATGAGCAGTTCTTC.

J is TRBJ2-1 and V is TRBV9, with 9 nucleotides matching TRBD1. From germline, CDR1 is SGDLS and CDR2 YYNGEE. This CDR3 comprises 17 residues. The junction had 12 bases not matched to a gene; V was cut back by 3 bases and J by 5 bases. CDR3 DNA: TGTGCCAGCAGCGCGAGACCCGGGACAGGGTTAAACAATGAGCAGTTCTTC. Translation: CASSARPGTGLNNEQFF.

As concerns this clone: Compared with germline, one end of the junction differs, possibly owing to a read error. The rearrangement uses TRBV10-3 and TRBJ2-7, with 8 bases that match TRBD1. CDR1 is ENHRY and CDR2 is SYGVKD in the germline V gene. The CDR3 loop spans 13 amino acids. For the CDR3, the DNA is TGTGCCATCACTGAGGACAGGGAATACGAGCAGTACTTC. Its protein is CAITEDREYEQYF.

V and J are TRBV5-4 and TRBJ1-1, with D unresolved. Germline CDR1 and CDR2: SGHNT and YYREEE (reference sequence). The CDR3 consists of 12 residues. V lost 2 bases, J lost 7 bases, and 9 bases lay in between. The chain's CDR3 is CASSFGKLEAFF. In DNA, the CDR3 is TGTGCCAGCAGCTTCGGGAAGCTTGAAGCTTTCTTT.

The rearrangement joins TRBV4-1 to TRBJ1-1; no clear D gene. CDR3 length: 15 amino acids. V shed 7 bases and J shed 12 bases, with 27 bases lying between them. Germline CDR1 reads MGHRA; CDR2 reads YSYEKL. The CDR3 nucleotides are TGCGCCAGCACCCACGCGGGCGGCGCCACGGCGGAAACTTTCTTT. Protein: CASTHAGGATAETFF.